Listed below are T cell receptor beta chains from one sample, sequenced in a study of cytomegalovirus exposure and HLA in healthy donors. The protocol was immunoSEQ multiplex PCR, while the TCRdb copy is restricted to in-frame clones and leaves out a portion. Among approximately 99,000 clones listed, about 85% were seen once. Sequencing was performed on PBMCs. Receptor source: a woman younger than 30 in good health and CMV-seronegative. Each CDR3 is given with its conserved first and last residue. The D gene is left open where the match is weak. Clone size appears in some rows only: once, few, many, or a class for an expanded clone.

>-|-|TRBJ1-6|TRBV2
CASSELQGGNSPLHF
TGTGCCAGCAGTGAATTGCAGGGAGGTAATTCACCCCTCCACTTT
>TRBD2|few|TRBJ2-7|TRBV5-1
CASSLDSGGEQYF
TGCGCCAGCAGCTTGGATTCGGGGGGCGAGCAGTACTTC
>-|-|TRBJ2-5|TRBV6-1
CASSEALGGAGQETQYF
TGTGCCAGCAGTGAAGCGCTTGGGGGCGCGGGTCAAGAGACCCAGTACTTC
>-|-|TRBJ1-3|TRBV5-1
CASSGGSSGNTIYF
TGCGCCAGCAGCGGCGGGTCCTCTGGAAACACCATATATTTT
>TRBD1|once|TRBJ1-4|TRBV6-5
CASSGTGLHEKLFF
TGTGCCAGCAGCGGGACAGGGCTGCATGAAAAACTGTTTTTT
>-|-|TRBJ1-1|TRBV21-1
CASSKEGDSRVNTEAFF
TGTGCCAGCAGCAAAGAAGGGGACAGTAGAGTGAACACTGAAGCTTTCTTT
>TRBD2|-|TRBJ2-1|TRBV5-1
CASSLSGTSGGPRNEQFF
TGCGCCAGCAGCTTGTCCGGGACTAGCGGGGGGCCTCGCAATGAGCAGTTCTTC
>-|-|TRBJ1-5|TRBV28
CASSLRGQPQHF
TGTGCCAGCAGTTTAAGGGGTCAGCCCCAGCATTTT
>-|-|TRBJ1-4|TRBV13
CASSHRSTNEKLFF
TGTGCCAGCAGCCACAGATCAACTAATGAAAAACTGTTTTTT
>-|-|TRBJ2-7|TRBV25-1
CASSPIEGGQYF
TGTGCCAGCAGTCCCATAGAGGGAGGGCAGTACTTC
>TRBD2|-|TRBJ2-7|TRBV18
CASSPTSGGVSYEQYF
TGTGCCAGCTCTCCAACTAGCGGGGGTGTCTCCTACGAGCAGTACTTC
>-|-|TRBJ1-1|TRBV6-1
CASRTLDRNTEAFF
TGTGCCAGCAGGACCCTTGACAGAAACACTGAAGCTTTCTTT
>-|-|TRBJ1-2|TRBV6-6
CASSYSAGADYGYTF
TGTGCCAGCAGTTACTCGGCAGGGGCGGACTATGGCTACACCTTC
>-|-|TRBJ1-3|TRBV29-1
CSVNDRSGSGNTIYF
TGCAGCGTCAATGACAGGTCTGGATCTGGAAACACCATATATTTT
>TRBD1|once|TRBJ2-5|TRBV9
CASNPGQGGETQYF
TGTGCCAGCAACCCGGGACAGGGAGGAGAGACCCAGTACTTC
>TRBD2|-|TRBJ2-3|TRBV9
CASSVASGGTDTQYF
TGTGCCAGCAGCGTAGCTAGCGGGGGCACAGATACGCAGTATTTT
>-|many|TRBJ1-6|TRBV6-5
CASSYIGAESPLHF
TGTGCCAGCAGTTACATAGGGGCAGAATCACCCCTCCACTTT
>TRBD2|-|TRBJ2-1|TRBV2
CASRILAGGNNEQFF
TGTGCCAGCAGGATACTAGCGGGGGGAAACAATGAGCAGTTCTTC
>-|-|TRBJ1-5|TRBV7-2
CASSPGNQPQHF
TGTGCCAGCAGCCCGGGGAATCAGCCCCAGCATTTT
>-|-|TRBJ1-4|TRBV6-1
CASSDVPTEIHEKLFF
TGTGCCAGCAGTGACGTCCCGACAGAGATACATGAAAAACTGTTTTTT
>-|-|TRBJ2-7|TRBV13
CASSRGTAMSYEQYF
TGTGCCAGCAGCCGCGGGACAGCTATGTCCTACGAGCAGTACTTC
>-|-|TRBJ1-1|TRBV27
CASSSAGRQAFF
TGTGCCAGCAGTTCCGCGGGAAGGCAAGCTTTCTTT
>TRBD2|-|TRBJ2-3|TRBV6-1
CASSESLGGGVTDTQYF
TGTGCCAGCAGTGAATCGTTAGGCGGGGGGGTTACAGATACGCAGTATTTT
>TRBD1|-|TRBJ1-5|TRBV30
CAWSHAGGWGNQPQHF
TGTGCCTGGAGTCACGCAGGGGGCTGGGGCAATCAGCCCCAGCATTTT
>-|-|TRBJ2-1|TRBV15
CATSRDLRGFVNEQFF
TGTGCCACCAGCAGAGATCTTAGGGGTTTCGTAAATGAGCAGTTCTTC
>TRBD1|-|TRBJ2-3|TRBV11-2
CASSWPGQGVKDTQYF
TGTGCCAGCAGCTGGCCGGGACAGGGGGTGAAAGATACGCAGTATTTT
>-|once|TRBJ1-1|TRBV6-5
CASSSPYGTEAFF
TGTGCCAGCAGTTCACCCTATGGTACTGAAGCTTTCTTT
>-|few|TRBJ1-6|TRBV18
CASSPVRDTPLHF
TGTGCCAGCTCACCGGTCAGGGACACACCCCTCCACTTT
>-|few|TRBJ1-6|TRBV2
CASSEAGGFGSPLHF
TGTGCCAGCAGTGAAGCAGGCGGATTTGGTTCACCCCTCCACTTT
>TRBD2|-|TRBJ2-7|TRBV4-1
CASSPRGGNEQYF
TGCGCCAGCAGCCCCCGGGGGGGGAACGAGCAGTACTTC
>-|once|TRBJ2-2|TRBV7-8
CASSFLRLANTGELFF
TGTGCCAGCAGCTTCCTCAGACTAGCGAACACCGGGGAGCTGTTTTTT
>TRBD1|-|TRBJ1-6|TRBV2
CASSYSGTGSPPLHF
TGTGCCAGCAGCTACAGCGGGACAGGGAGTCCACCCCTCCACTTT
>-|-|TRBJ1-5|TRBV23-1
CASPDRHSNQPQHF
TGCGCCAGCCCAGACAGGCATAGCAATCAGCCCCAGCATTTT
>-|-|TRBJ2-3|TRBV7-3
CASSPNLDTQYF
TGTGCCAGCAGCCCTAATTTAGATACGCAGTATTTT
>-|-|TRBJ2-2|TRBV19
CASSGFRGTGELFF
TGTGCCAGTAGTGGCTTTAGGGGTACCGGGGAGCTGTTTTTT
>-|once|TRBJ2-1|TRBV20-1
CSATGGDEQFF
TGCAGTGCTACCGGGGGTGATGAGCAGTTCTTC
>TRBD2|-|TRBJ2-7|TRBV6-5
CASRIRGGQDEQYF
TGTGCCAGCAGGATCCGGGGGGGCCAGGACGAGCAGTACTTC
>TRBD1|-|TRBJ1-5|TRBV7-9
CASSGGQGRQPQHF
TGTGCCAGCAGCGGGGGACAGGGCCGGCAGCCCCAGCATTTT
>-|-|TRBJ1-2|TRBV9
CASTGRVYTF
TGTGCCAGCACCGGGAGGGTTTACACCTTC
>TRBD1|-|TRBJ1-2|TRBV14
CASSQTGTGSIVGYGYTF
TGTGCCAGCAGCCAAACCGGGACAGGGTCCATAGTAGGCTATGGCTACACCTTC
>-|-|TRBJ2-7|TRBV27
CASSRGASGEQYF
TGTGCCAGCAGTCGGGGAGCGTCAGGCGAGCAGTACTTC
>-|few|TRBJ1-2|TRBV5-1
CASSLTANYGYTF
TGCGCCAGCAGCTTGACTGCTAACTATGGCTACACCTTC
>TRBD1|-|TRBJ2-7|TRBV4-1
CASSQDKGVGQGSYEQYF
TGCGCCAGCAGCCAAGATAAAGGTGTGGGACAGGGGTCCTACGAGCAGTACTTC
>-|-|TRBJ1-1|TRBV5-1
CASSLNLLNTEAFF
TGCGCCAGCAGCTTGAATCTGTTGAACACTGAAGCTTTCTTT
>TRBD2|-|TRBJ2-7|TRBV6-5
CASSYSLAGGTYEQYF
TGTGCCAGCAGTTACTCGCTAGCGGGTGGAACCTACGAGCAGTACTTC
>-|-|TRBJ1-3|TRBV27
CASSTGLSGNTIYF
TGTGCCAGCAGTACAGGGTTGTCTGGAAACACCATATATTTT
>TRBD1|few|TRBJ2-7|TRBV6-1
CASSVDRGGFYEQYF
TGTGCCAGCAGTGTGGACAGGGGAGGTTTCTACGAGCAGTACTTC
>TRBD2|-|TRBJ2-1|TRBV15
CATTSFHLAGGNYNEQFF
TGTGCCACCACCTCATTCCATCTAGCGGGGGGGAATTATAATGAGCAGTTCTTC
>-|-|TRBJ1-2|TRBV7-9
CASSRTSVLNYGYTF
TGTGCCAGCAGCAGGACAAGTGTTCTTAACTATGGCTACACCTTC
>-|-|TRBJ2-3|TRBV11-2
CASSLGPIGRAPTDTQYF
TGTGCCAGCAGCTTGGGGCCCATTGGCAGAGCCCCGACAGATACGCAGTATTTT
>-|-|TRBJ2-1|TRBV9
CASSVGTGWNEQFF
TGTGCCAGCAGCGTAGGTACAGGGTGGAATGAGCAGTTCTTC
>-|-|TRBJ2-7|TRBV15
CATSSRDSLYEQYF
TGTGCCACCAGCTCGCGGGACAGCCTCTACGAGCAGTACTTC
>TRBD1|-|TRBJ2-7|TRBV6-4
CASSERGRYEQYF
TGTGCCAGCAGTGAGAGGGGGCGGTACGAGCAGTACTTC
>-|-|TRBJ1-5|TRBV27
CASSLSWGSDQPQHF
TGTGCCAGCAGTTTATCTTGGGGTAGCGATCAGCCCCAGCATTTT
>TRBD1|-|TRBJ2-7|TRBV4-1
CASSQYYRGLYEQYF
TGCGCCAGCAGCCAATATTACAGGGGGCTCTACGAGCAGTACTTC